This T cell receptor beta chain comes out of a study of graft-versus-host responses after intestinal transplantation. Study observations and caveats: Peak circulating GvH clone levels tracked with early post-transplant HvG declines. GvH clones occurred in recipient marrow; some first appeared in ileum or blood.

As for this clone: Its target is unknown.

The protocol was immunoSEQ multiplex PCR, while the TCRdb copy is restricted to in-frame clones and leaves out a portion. In the table there are about 89,000 clones, about 94% of which are singletons. CDR1 and CDR2 from the germline V gene are SNHLY and FYNNEI. Trimming pared 9 bases from V and 6 bases from J, leaving 23 bases between. The CDR3 is 15 residues long. Sample: unstimulated CD4+ T cells sorted from spleen or lymph node cells, taken before transplant. The chain has TRBV2 and TRBJ1-1; D perhaps matches TRBD1 (6 bases). This TCR was recovered from a human donor who was the organ donor for an intestinal transplant. In nucleotides, the CDR3 is TGTGCCAGACCAAAACACAGGGATTCTTACGCTGAAGCTTTCTTT. This codes for CARPKHRDSYAEAFF. Supplemented by reference TRBV2 and TRBJ1-1, the full variable domain reads EPEVTQTPSHQVTQMGQEVILRCVPISNHLYFYWYRQILGQKVEFLVSFYNNEISEKSEIFDDQFSVERPDGSNFTLKIRSTKLEDSAMYFCARPKHRDSYAEAFFGQGTRLTVV.